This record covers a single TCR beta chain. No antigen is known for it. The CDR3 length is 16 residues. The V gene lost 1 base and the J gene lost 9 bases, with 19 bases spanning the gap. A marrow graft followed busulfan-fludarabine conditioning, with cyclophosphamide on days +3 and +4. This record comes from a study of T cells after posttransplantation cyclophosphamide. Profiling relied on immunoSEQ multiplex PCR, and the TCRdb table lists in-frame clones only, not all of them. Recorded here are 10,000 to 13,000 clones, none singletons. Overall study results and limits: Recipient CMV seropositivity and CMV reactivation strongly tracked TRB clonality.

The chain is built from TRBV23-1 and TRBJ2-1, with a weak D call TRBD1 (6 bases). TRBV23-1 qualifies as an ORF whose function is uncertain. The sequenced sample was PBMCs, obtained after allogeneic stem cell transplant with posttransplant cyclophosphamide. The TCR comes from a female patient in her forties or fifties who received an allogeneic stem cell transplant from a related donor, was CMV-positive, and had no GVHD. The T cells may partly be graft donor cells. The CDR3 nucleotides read TGCGCCAGCAGTCAATTACGGGACGGACAGCCGACTGAGCAGTTCTTC. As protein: CASSQLRDGQPTEQFF.